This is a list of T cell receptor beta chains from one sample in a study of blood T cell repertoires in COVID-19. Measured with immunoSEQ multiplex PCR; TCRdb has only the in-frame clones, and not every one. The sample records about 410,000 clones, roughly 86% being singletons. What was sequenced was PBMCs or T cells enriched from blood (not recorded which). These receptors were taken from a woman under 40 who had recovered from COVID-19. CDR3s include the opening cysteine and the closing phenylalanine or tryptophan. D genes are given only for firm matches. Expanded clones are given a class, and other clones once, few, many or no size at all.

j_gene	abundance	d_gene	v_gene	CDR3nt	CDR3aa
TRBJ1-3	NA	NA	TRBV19	TGTGCCAGCTGGGCTGGGGCTTATTCTGGAAACACCATATATTTT	CASWAGAYSGNTIYF
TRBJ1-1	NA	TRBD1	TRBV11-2	TGTGCCAGCAGCTCGACAGGGGATGCTTTCTTT	CASSSTGDAFF
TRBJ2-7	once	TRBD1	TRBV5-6	TGTGCCAGCAGCTCAGGGACAGGGGTGACCTACGAGCAGTACTTC	CASSSGTGVTYEQYF
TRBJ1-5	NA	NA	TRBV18	TGTGCCAGCTCACCCGAGTCCCGCCAGCCCCAGCATTTT	CASSPESRQPQHF
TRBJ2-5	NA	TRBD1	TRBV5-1	TGCGCCAGCACCCTTTTCGGGACAGGGCAAGAGACCCAGTACTTC	CASTLFGTGQETQYF
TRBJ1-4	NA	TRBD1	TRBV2	TGTGCCAAGAGAGACAGGGTTAATGAAAAACTGTTTTTT	CAKRDRVNEKLFF
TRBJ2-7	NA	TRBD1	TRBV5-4	TGTGCCAGCAGCTTGGGGGGACAGGGGACAGAGCAGTACTTC	CASSLGGQGTEQYF
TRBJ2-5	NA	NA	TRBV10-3	TGTGCCACGGGACAAGGGGGATTGACCCAAGAGACCCAGTACTTC	CATGQGGLTQETQYF
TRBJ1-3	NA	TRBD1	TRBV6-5	TGTGCCAGCAGCCGGGACAGGGCTGGAAACACCATATATTTT	CASSRDRAGNTIYF
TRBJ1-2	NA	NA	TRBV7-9	TGTGCCAGCAGCTTAATGGGGCTTGGCTACACCTTC	CASSLMGLGYTF
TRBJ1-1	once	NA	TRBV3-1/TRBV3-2	TGTGCCAGCAGCCAGGACAGATTTAAGAACACTGAAGCTTTCTTT	CASSQDRFKNTEAFF
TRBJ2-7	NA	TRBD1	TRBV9	TGTGCCAGCAGCGTGGGGACAGGGGCCTACGAGCAGTACTTC	CASSVGTGAYEQYF
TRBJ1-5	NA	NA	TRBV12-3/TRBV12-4	TGTGCCAGCAGTTTATATAGCAATCAGCCCCAGCATTTT	CASSLYSNQPQHF
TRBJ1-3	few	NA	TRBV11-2	TGTGCCAGCAGCCCCGGGAACTCTGGAAACACCATATATTTT	CASSPGNSGNTIYF
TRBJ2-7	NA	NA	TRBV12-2	TGTGCAAGTCGCTTAGCGGGCCCCTACGAGCAGTACTTC	CASRLAGPYEQYF
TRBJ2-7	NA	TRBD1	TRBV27	TGTGCCAGCAGACGGACAGGGGGCAACGAGCAGTACTTC	CASRRTGGNEQYF
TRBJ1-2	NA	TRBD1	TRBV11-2	TGTGCCAGCAGCTTTGGACAGGGGAGGCGGTATGGCTACACCTTC	CASSFGQGRRYGYTF
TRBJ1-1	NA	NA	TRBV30	TGTGCCTGGAGCGAAATAGGGGGCACTGAAGCTTTCTTT	CAWSEIGGTEAFF
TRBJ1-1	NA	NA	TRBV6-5	TGTGCCAGCACGGCGTTGGGGAGCGAGGGTGAAGCTTTCTTT	CASTALGSEGEAFF
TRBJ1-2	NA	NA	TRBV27	TGTGCCAGCAGTTTATCCGTGGGGGGGGACTATGGCTACACCTTC	CASSLSVGGDYGYTF
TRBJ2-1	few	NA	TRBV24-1	TGTGCCACCAGTGATTCAAACAGGGGAGGCTACAATGAGCAGTTCTTC	CATSDSNRGGYNEQFF
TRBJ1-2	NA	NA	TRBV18	TGTGCCAGCTCACCAAAGGGAGAATATGGCTACACCTTC	CASSPKGEYGYTF
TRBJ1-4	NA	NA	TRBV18	TGTGCCAGCTCACCGGAGACAGGCGGGGGAAATGAAAAACTGTTTTTT	CASSPETGGGNEKLFF
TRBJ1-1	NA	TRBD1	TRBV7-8	TGTGCCAGCAGTTTTCGAAGGACAGGGAACACTGAAGCTTTCTTT	CASSFRRTGNTEAFF
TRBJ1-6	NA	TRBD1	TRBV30	TGTGCCTGGGTTAGACAGGGCAACGGTTCACCCCTCCACTTT	CAWVRQGNGSPLHF
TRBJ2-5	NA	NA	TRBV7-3	TGTGCCAGCAGCTTAAGAGTTCAAGAGACCCAGTACTTC	CASSLRVQETQYF
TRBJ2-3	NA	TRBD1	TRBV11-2	TGTGCCAGCAGCTTAGTCCCGGGACAGATTTCTAGCACAGATACGCAGTATTTT	CASSLVPGQISSTDTQYF
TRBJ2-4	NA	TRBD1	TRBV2	TGTGCCAGCAGAGATAGGACAGGTATTCAGTACTTC	CASRDRTGIQYF
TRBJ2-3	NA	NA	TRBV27	TGTGCCAGCAGTTTATTCGGCGGGTCGTGGGTAGGGTGCACAGATACGCAGTATTTT	CASSLFGGSWVGCTDTQYF
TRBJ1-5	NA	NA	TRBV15	TGTGCCACCAGCAGAGAAGTGGCAGAAAGAAATCAGCCCCAGCATTTT	CATSREVAERNQPQHF
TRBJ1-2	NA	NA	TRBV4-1	TGCGCCAGCAGCCAAGGAGTGACAGTGGTAAACTTTGATGGCTACACCTTC	CASSQGVTVVNFDGYTF
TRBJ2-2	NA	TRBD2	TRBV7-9	TGTGCCAGCAGCTTAGATCGGGGGGGCCGGGACACCGGGGAGCTGTTTTTT	CASSLDRGGRDTGELFF
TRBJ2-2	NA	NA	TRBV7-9	TGTGCCAGCAGCTTCTTACCGGGACAGAACACCGGGGAGCTGTTTTTT	CASSFLPGQNTGELFF
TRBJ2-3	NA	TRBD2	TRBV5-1	TGCGCCAGCAGCCTCCGGACTAGCGTGGATACGCAGTATTTT	CASSLRTSVDTQYF